This T cell receptor (beta chain) was obtained from a study of T cell repertoires in cytomegalovirus infection. Study in general: A matching HLA type, together with CMV infection, was signaled by public TCR beta signatures.

The CDR3 has 14 amino acids. The junction had 6 bases not matched to a gene; V was cut back by 6 bases and J by 5 bases. In regard to this clonotype: What it recognizes is unknown.

TCRdb itself ran the reads through MiXCR, one entry per CDR3 protein. The data show roughly 220,000 distinct CDR3 sequences, about 40% seen once. Overall study findings and caveats: CMV-specific TCR beta clonotypes restricted by HLA-C dominated the ex vivo response. Identification of carriers of CMV plus the relevant HLA was achieved through cumulative public TCR beta family frequency.

The chain links TRBV12-3 or TRBV12-4 to TRBJ2-3, with 9 positions matching TRBD2. The sequencing used CD8+ T cells from cultured PBMCs, collected from culture after CMV antigen stimulation. This clonotype originated in a human donor in good health (CMV status not recorded). Some clones in this sample may be carry-over from other donors' samples. In DNA form, the CDR3 reads TGTGCCAGCAGCTATAGCGGGAGAAAAGATACGCAGTATTTT. It is translated as CASSYSGRKDTQYF.